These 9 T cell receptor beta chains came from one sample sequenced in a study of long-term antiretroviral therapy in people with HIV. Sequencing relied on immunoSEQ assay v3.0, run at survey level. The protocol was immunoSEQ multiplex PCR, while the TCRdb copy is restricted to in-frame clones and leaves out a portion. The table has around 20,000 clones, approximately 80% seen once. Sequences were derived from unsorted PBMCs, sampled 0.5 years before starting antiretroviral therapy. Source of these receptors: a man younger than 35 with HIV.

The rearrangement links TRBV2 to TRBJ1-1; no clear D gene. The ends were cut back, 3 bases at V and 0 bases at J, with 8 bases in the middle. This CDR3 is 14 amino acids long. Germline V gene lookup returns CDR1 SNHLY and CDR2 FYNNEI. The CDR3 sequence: CASSEAPMNTEAFF. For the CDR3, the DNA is TGTGCCAGCAGTGAGGCGCCCATGAACACTGAAGCTTTCTTT.

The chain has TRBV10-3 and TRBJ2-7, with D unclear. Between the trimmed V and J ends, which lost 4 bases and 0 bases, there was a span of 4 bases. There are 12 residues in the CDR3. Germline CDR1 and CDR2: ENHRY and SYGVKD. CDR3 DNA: TGTGCCATCAGTGGGACCTCCTACGAGCAGTACTTC. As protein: CAISGTSYEQYF.

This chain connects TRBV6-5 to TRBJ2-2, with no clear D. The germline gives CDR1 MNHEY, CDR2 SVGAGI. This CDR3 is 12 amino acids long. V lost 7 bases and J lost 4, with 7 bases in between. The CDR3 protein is CASTLGTGELFF. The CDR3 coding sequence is TGTGCCAGCACCTTGGGCACCGGGGAGCTGTTTTTT.

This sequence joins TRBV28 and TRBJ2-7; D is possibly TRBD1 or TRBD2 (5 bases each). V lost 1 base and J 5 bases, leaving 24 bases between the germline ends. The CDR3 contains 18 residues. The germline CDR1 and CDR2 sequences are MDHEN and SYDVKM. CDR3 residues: CASSLSSNQGVRDHEQYF. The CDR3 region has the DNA TGTGCCAGCAGTTTATCATCAAACCAAGGGGTGAGGGACCACGAGCAGTACTTC.

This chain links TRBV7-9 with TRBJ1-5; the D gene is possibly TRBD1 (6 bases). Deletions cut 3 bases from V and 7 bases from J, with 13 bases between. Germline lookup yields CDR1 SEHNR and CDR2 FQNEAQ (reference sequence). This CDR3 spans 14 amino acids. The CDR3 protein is CASSLGTGYQPQHF. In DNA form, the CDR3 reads TGTGCCAGCAGCTTGGGTACAGGGTACCAGCCCCAGCATTTT.

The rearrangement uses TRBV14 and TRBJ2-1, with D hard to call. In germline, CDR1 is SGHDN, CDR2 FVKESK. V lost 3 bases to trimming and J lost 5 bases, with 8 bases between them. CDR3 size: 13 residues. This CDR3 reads CASSQGLNNEQFF. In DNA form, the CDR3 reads TGTGCCAGCAGCCAGGGGTTGAACAATGAGCAGTTCTTC.

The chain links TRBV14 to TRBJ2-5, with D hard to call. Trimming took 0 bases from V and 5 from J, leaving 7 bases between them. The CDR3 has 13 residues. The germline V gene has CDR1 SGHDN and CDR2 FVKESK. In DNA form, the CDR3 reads TGTGCCAGCAGCCAAGACGGCAAGGAGACCCAGTACTTC. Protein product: CASSQDGKETQYF.

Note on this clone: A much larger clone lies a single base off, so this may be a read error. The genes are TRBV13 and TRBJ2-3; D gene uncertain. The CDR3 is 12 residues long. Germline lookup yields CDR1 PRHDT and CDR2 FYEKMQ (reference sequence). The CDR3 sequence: CASSLGTDTQYF. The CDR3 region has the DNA TGTGCCAGCAGCTTAGGCACGGATACGCAGTATTTT.

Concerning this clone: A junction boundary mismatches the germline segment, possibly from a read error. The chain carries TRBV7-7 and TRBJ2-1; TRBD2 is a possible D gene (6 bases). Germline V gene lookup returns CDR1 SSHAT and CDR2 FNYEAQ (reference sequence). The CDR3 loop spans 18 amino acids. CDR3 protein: CASSLAVGFQTSYNEQFF. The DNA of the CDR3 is TGTGCTAGCAGCTTAGCGGTCGGGTTCCAGACATCCTACAATGAGCAGTTCTTC.